This TCR beta chain was recorded in a study of blood T cell repertoires in COVID-19. Turning to the study itself: Some COVID-19 samples were acute and others convalescent; all came from the United States, Italy and Spain. PBMCs, B-cell-depleted T cells, or T cells were the source of the cDNA or gDNA that made up the material.

Enrolment of Seattle patients took place during active infection, and they were followed longitudinally. Unmatched junction bases numbered 4, after V lost 5 bases and J lost 7 bases. The CDR3 covers 14 residues. The germline gives CDR1 KGHDR, CDR2 SFDVKD. This clone was seen a few times. Authors' analysis steps: Reference gene primer amplification gave nucleated cell count estimates. Clones were read by immunoSEQ multiplex PCR, and TCRdb kept only the in-frame ones, dropping some. D and trimming come from the DNA, and the V and J calls and clone size come from that table. The sample lists roughly 240,000 clones; almost 85% were seen once.

The receptor's source is a man aged 50 to 59 with COVID-19, enrolled during active disease. This sequence joins TRBV24-1 and TRBJ1-6; 7 bases fit TRBD1. The source material was peripheral blood. Here the CDR3 reads CATSGGQVNSPLHF. DNA for the CDR3: TGTGCCACCAGTGGAGGACAGGTCAATTCACCCCTCCACTTT.